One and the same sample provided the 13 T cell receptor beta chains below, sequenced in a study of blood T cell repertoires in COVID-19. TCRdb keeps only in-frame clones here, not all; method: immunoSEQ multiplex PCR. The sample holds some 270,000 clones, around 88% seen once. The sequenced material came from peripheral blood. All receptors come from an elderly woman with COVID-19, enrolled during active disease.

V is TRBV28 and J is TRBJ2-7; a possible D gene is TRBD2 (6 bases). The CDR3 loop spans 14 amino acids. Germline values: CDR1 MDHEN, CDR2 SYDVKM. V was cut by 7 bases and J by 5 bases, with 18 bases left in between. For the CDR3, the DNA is TGTGCCAGCAAATCCTCGGTGGCGGGGAACGAGCAGTACGTC. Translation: CASKSSVAGNEQYV.

The CDR3 DNA sequence: TGTGCCAGCAGTGCCCTCCCGGGACAGGGTTCGAGCACTGAAGCTTTCTTT. Amino acid sequence: CASSALPGQGSSTEAFF. The chain uses TRBV6-1 and TRBJ1-1; TRBD1 matches at 9 bases. J lost 4 bases, V lost 4 bases, and 13 bases had no gene match. The germline V gene has CDR1 MNHNS and CDR2 SASEGT. The CDR3 is 17 residues long.

The DNA of the CDR3 is TGTGCCAGCAGCCCTATAGAGGGCAGGGAGCTGTTTTTT. Translating gives CASSPIEGRELFF. This chain links TRBV7-2 with TRBJ2-2, with D possibly being TRBD2 (5 bases). CDR1 and CDR2 from the germline V gene are SGHTA and FQGNSA. The CDR3 is made up of 13 amino acids. Trimming left V 5 bases short and J 9 bases short, with 13 bases between.

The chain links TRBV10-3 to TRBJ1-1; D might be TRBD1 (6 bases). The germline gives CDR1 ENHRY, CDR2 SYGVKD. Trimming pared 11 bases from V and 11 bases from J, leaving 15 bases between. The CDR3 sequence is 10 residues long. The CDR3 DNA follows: TGTGCCCTAAAGGGGGGGGGCGCTTTCTTT. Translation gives CALKGGGAFF.

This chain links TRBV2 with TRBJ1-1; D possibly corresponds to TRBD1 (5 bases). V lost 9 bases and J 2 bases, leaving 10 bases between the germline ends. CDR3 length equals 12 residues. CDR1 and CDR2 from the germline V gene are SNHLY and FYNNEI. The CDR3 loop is CARGRDNTEAFF. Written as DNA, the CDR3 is TGTGCCAGGGGGCGGGACAACACTGAAGCTTTCTTT.

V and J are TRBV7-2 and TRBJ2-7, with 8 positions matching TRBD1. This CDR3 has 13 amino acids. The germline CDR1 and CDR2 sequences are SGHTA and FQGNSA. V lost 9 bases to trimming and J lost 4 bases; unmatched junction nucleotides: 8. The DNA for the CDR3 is TGTGCCAGTATCCGACAGGGGACATACGAGCAGTACTTC. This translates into CASIRQGTYEQYF. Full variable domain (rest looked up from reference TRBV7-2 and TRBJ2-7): GAGVSQSPSNKVTEKGKDVELRCDPISGHTALYWYRQSLGQGLEFLIYFQGNSAPDKSGLPSDRFSAERTGGSVSTLTIQRTQQEDSAVYLCASIRQGTYEQYFGPGTRLTVT.

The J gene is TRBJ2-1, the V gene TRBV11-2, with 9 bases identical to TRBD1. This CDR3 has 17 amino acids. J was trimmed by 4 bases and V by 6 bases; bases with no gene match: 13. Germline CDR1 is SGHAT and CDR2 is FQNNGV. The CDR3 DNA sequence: TGTGCCAGCAGTGGGGCGTTACAGGGGGCTAATTACAATGAGCAGTTCTTC. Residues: CASSGALQGANYNEQFF.

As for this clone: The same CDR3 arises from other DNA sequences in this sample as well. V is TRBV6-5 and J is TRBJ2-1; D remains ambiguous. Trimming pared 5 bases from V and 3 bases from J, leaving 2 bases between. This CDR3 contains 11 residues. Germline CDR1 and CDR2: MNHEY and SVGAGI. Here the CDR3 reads CASSLYNEQFF. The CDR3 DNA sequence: TGTGCCAGCAGTCTCTACAATGAGCAGTTCTTC.

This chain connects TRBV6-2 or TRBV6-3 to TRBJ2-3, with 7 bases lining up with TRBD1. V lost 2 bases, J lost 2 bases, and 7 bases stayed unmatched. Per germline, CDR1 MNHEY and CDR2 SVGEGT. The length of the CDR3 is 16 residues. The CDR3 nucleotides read TGTGCCAGCAGTTACGACCGGGACAGACCCACAGATACGCAGTATTTT. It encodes CASSYDRDRPTDTQYF.

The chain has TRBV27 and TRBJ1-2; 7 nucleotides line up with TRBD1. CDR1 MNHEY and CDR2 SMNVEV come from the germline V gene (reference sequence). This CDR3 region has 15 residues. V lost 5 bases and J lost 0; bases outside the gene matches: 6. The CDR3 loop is CASSKQGPANYGYTF. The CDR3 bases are TGTGCCAGCAGTAAACAGGGGCCAGCTAACTATGGCTACACCTTC.

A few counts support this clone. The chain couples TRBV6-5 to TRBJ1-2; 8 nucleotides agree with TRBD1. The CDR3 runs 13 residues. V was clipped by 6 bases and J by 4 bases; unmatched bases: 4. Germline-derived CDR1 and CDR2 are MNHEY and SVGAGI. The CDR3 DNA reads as TGTGCCAGCAGGCCACAGGGGGGCTATGGCTACACCTTC. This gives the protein CASRPQGGYGYTF.

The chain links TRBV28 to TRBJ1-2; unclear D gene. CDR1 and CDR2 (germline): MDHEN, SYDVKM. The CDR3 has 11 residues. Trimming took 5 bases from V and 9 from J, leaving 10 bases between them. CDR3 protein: CASSEIGSYTF. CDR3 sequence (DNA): TGTGCCAGCAGTGAGATCGGGAGCTACACCTTC.

The CDR3 region has the DNA TGTGCCAGCAGCCAAGATCTTATGGGGGGCACTGAAGCTTTCTTT. This encodes CASSQDLMGGTEAFF. The V and J genes are TRBV14 and TRBJ1-1, with D perhaps TRBD1 (5 bases). V shed 0 bases and J shed 4 bases, with 12 bases lying between them. CDR1 is SGHDN and CDR2 is FVKESK in the germline V gene. The CDR3 has 15 residues.